This TCR beta chain originates from a study of cytomegalovirus exposure and HLA in healthy donors (dated by TCRdb to 2016 to 2017). Context from the whole study: An earlier analysis of several hundred of the donors reported about 260 Gb of sequence data and 117 million unique TCR beta sequences obtained from roughly 180 million T cells. Across approximately 400 genotyped donors of the cohort, an average of about 220,000 unique TCR beta nucleotide sequences per donor were sequenced, and roughly 17% of those sequences were non-productive. To decide whether each TCR beta V gene segment behaved as functional or pseudogenic, an earlier analysis of nearly 600 of the donors relied on high-throughput TCR beta sequencing. The T cell repertoires of under 750 subjects were profiled by immunosequencing and related to cytomegalovirus serostatus. A handful of DR-DQ haplotypes were handled as single units for association and clustering because linkage in the cohort was strong. The number of typed donors differed by locus: about 629-630 for A, B, C, DRB1 and DQB1; some 500 for DQA1; some 590 for DPA1; and approximately 450 for DPB1. To study patterns of TCR occurrence, a later analysis re-analyzed previously published TCR beta repertoires from 666 donors and added high-resolution HLA genotyping. Alongside the repertoire data, information on donor age, sex, ethnicity and CMV serostatus was compiled. HLA typing included class I and class II loci at four-digit resolution. All discovery cohort repertoires had been generated using a single sequencing platform. The study was designed to test whether signatures of past pathogen exposure could be identified by cataloging public T cell receptors. To predict cytomegalovirus infection status, the study brought together high-throughput TCR immunosequencing, statistical association of individual TCRs with disease status, and machine learning. Genome-wide SNP genotypes for about 65% of the roughly 670 donors were used in a later genetic analysis, which treated that subset as a discovery cohort. Of the roughly 400 genotyped donors, 80% to 90% were placed in the genetic ancestry cluster associated with self-reported Caucasian donors. Along with the roughly 700-subject first cohort, a separate validation cohort of about 110 different subjects was used. The later analysis used no new phenotypic data to find candidate immune exposures, relying instead on TCR beta sequences and their occurrence across donors. An early release that covered 640 HLA-typed donors contained around 300 gigabases of sequencing data and 70 million to 100 million unique TCR sequences. Study-wide conclusions, independent of this receptor: In a later analysis, the rate of TCR association differed among HLA loci, with DRB1 alleles having the most associated TCRs and HLA-C alleles having the fewest. An association between a missense DCLRE1C variant and V-gene and J-gene trimming of TCR beta chains was found in a later genetic analysis and replicated in an independent cohort. Some 15 rarely observed V segments, including chromosome 9 orphons, were excluded from the earlier analysis of 550 to 700 of the donors because counts were too low. In a later genetic analysis, fewer N-insertions in productive TCRs were reported among donors in an Asian-associated ancestry cluster than the roughly 640-donor mean. Broadly in line with IMGT annotations, most TCR beta V segments showed up in productive rearrangements about 87% or about 30% of the time in an earlier analysis of several hundred of the donors. A cluster of highly shared sequence variants was judged likely to represent a technical artifact of the sequencing pipeline. It was suggested by the authors that the approach could potentially be generalized to other disease states and immunological phenotypes. Roughly uniform sequencing depth across donors was assumed in presence/absence analyses, although this assumption may not hold. When HLA alleles, especially DR and DQ, strongly co-occurred, attributing TCR associations to individual alleles was difficult. Most CMV-associated TCR beta chains appeared to be HLA-restricted in a later analysis, and the HLA associations seemed to be driven largely by CMV exposure. At a false discovery rate of 0.05, a later analysis linked around 17,000 TCR beta sequences to specific HLA alleles. In the study, 164 TCR beta chains were listed as associated with cytomegalovirus. In this cohort, only TCR beta chains were sequenced, and detectable features were limited by the absence of alpha or paired-chain data. Because HLA typing was unavailable for some donors at each locus, only the typed subset was used in association tests. In vitro tests confirmed that three of the cytomegalovirus-associated TCR beta chains recognize cytomegalovirus antigens. The classifier was reported to diagnose cytomegalovirus status with high specificity and sensitivity in both the original cohort and the validation cohort. The 87-base-pair reads could not distinguish some IMGT-functional V segments, including TRBV6-2 and TRBV6-3, so those segments were excluded. In a later analysis, HLA-associated TCR beta chains were found to be more clonally expanded and to have lower generation probabilities than equally common non-associated chains. In a later analysis, several top co-occurrence clusters were reported to appear linked to parvovirus B19, influenza, CMV and Epstein-Barr virus. Most TCR sequences were seen in very few donors, while some public TCRs were found in many individuals. For the cohort, immune exposure information was limited to CMV serostatus. A further reported finding was that TCR beta sequences accurately predicted the HLA-A and HLA-B alleles for most subjects in the first cohort. Linkage disequilibrium might explain the correlated functional status among segregating V segments, but an unknown experimental factor could not be excluded.

The cohort was made up of under 800 healthy bone marrow donors. At the time of sampling, every cohort member was nominally healthy, though immune exposures that went unrecorded were likely present. Of the 650 to 700 cohort members, 250 to 300 had positive CMV serostatus and 350 to 450 had negative CMV serostatus, and CMV serostatus was not recorded for the donor. A peripheral blood sample was provided by each donor, and peripheral blood mononuclear cells were used for TCR beta sequencing. Genomic DNA was extracted from the blood cell samples with the Qiagen DNeasy Blood Extraction Kit. The sample holds many counts of this clone. Its antigen is still unknown. The sample holds no much larger clone one base away, and base qualities are not on file. Trimmed from V: 6 bases; trimmed from J: 7 bases; junction bases lacking a gene match: 7. CDR1 and CDR2, looked up from the germline V gene, are MNHNS and SASEGT. Including cysteine and phenylalanine, the CDR3 has 13 amino acids. The entry retains the CDR3 DNA only, 39 bases that are in frame from base 1.

The receptor library was made with the immunoSEQ multiplex PCR assay. The multiplex PCR relied on a mix of 60 forward primers for TCR Vbeta segments and 13 reverse primers for TCR Jbeta segments. The CDR3 region of rearranged TCR beta genes was amplified from genomic DNA with a multiplex PCR assay. The amplified TCR beta libraries were sequenced on the Illumina HiSeq System as 87-base-pair reads. From the authors' description of their analysis: In a later analysis, roughly 80 million unique TCR beta chains were counted across the 500 to 850 repertoires, and around 11 million of these chains were shared by at least two donors. To remove PCR and sequencing errors, raw reads were error-corrected and collapsed into unique sequences using a nearest-neighbor algorithm that merged closely related sequences. To assign V, D and J gene segments, CDR3 sequences were aligned to IMGT reference sequences. Each retained sequence needed at least a six-nucleotide match to both a V gene segment and a J gene segment. A rearrangement counted as productive if the CDR3 had no stop codons and remained in frame with V and J, and every other rearrangement counted as non-productive. Following IMGT convention, CDR3 was defined as the stretch from the second conserved V-encoded cysteine to the conserved J-encoded phenylalanine. In an earlier analysis of around 600 of the donors, sequences lacking an unambiguous match to a single V gene segment were excluded. In an earlier analysis of some 590 of the donors, a V segment was called functional when productive rearrangements were above 56.7%, and segregating when the standard deviation between donors exceeded 5%. A statistical classification framework was built to diagnose cytomegalovirus status from the catalog of TCR beta chain sequences. In a later analysis, V and J genes were assigned by comparing TCR nucleotide sequences against IMGT/GENE-DB human TR gene sequences. The TCRdist pipeline was used in a later analysis to assign CDR3 sequences and most-parsimonious VDJ recombination scenarios. In a later analysis, each TCR beta chain was defined by its CDR3 amino acid sequence together with its V-gene family, and reads lacking a unique V-gene family were excluded. In a later analysis, 500 to 700 highly shared, low-generation-probability nucleotide sequences were removed to address suspected cross-contamination and a sequencing artifact. In a later analysis, a clonal expansion index was calculated for each public chain from normalized within-repertoire ranks of inferred template counts. In a later analysis, generation probabilities were computed using a VDJ recombination model fitted to out-of-frame rearrangements, and the results were checked against IGoR. In a later analysis, TCR-TCR, TCR-HLA and TCR-CMV co-occurrence was scored with hypergeometric tests, and a repertoire-size bias correction was applied to TCR pairs. To estimate false discovery rates, a later analysis permuted the HLA or CMV assignments 20 times. A later analysis grouped co-occurring TCRs with DBSCAN, adding TCRdist sequence similarity when clustering within HLA-allele-positive subsets. Repertoires with fewer than 30,000 or more than 120,000 public chains were left out of co-occurrence clustering, as were a few repertoires with anomalous nucleotide sharing. What TCRdb holds here is the immuneACCESS table cut down to in-frame rearrangements. Part of the clones is not present; checked against another copy, under half of the missing clones reflect an unresolved V gene, and the others are unexplained. V, J and clone size were drawn from that table, and D and trimming were deduced from the DNA. The sample table contains some 42,000 clones; only one count was recorded for approximately 55% of them. Together, the top ten hold 9.5% to 13% of the sample.

Sequenced material: PBMCs. The clonotype comes from a human donor in good health. Here the chain combines TRBV6-1 and TRBJ2-5, with 8 bases matching TRBD1. The CDR3 sequence is CASSHGTGGTQYF. The bases are TGTGCCAGCAGCCACGGGACAGGCGGGACCCAGTACTTC.